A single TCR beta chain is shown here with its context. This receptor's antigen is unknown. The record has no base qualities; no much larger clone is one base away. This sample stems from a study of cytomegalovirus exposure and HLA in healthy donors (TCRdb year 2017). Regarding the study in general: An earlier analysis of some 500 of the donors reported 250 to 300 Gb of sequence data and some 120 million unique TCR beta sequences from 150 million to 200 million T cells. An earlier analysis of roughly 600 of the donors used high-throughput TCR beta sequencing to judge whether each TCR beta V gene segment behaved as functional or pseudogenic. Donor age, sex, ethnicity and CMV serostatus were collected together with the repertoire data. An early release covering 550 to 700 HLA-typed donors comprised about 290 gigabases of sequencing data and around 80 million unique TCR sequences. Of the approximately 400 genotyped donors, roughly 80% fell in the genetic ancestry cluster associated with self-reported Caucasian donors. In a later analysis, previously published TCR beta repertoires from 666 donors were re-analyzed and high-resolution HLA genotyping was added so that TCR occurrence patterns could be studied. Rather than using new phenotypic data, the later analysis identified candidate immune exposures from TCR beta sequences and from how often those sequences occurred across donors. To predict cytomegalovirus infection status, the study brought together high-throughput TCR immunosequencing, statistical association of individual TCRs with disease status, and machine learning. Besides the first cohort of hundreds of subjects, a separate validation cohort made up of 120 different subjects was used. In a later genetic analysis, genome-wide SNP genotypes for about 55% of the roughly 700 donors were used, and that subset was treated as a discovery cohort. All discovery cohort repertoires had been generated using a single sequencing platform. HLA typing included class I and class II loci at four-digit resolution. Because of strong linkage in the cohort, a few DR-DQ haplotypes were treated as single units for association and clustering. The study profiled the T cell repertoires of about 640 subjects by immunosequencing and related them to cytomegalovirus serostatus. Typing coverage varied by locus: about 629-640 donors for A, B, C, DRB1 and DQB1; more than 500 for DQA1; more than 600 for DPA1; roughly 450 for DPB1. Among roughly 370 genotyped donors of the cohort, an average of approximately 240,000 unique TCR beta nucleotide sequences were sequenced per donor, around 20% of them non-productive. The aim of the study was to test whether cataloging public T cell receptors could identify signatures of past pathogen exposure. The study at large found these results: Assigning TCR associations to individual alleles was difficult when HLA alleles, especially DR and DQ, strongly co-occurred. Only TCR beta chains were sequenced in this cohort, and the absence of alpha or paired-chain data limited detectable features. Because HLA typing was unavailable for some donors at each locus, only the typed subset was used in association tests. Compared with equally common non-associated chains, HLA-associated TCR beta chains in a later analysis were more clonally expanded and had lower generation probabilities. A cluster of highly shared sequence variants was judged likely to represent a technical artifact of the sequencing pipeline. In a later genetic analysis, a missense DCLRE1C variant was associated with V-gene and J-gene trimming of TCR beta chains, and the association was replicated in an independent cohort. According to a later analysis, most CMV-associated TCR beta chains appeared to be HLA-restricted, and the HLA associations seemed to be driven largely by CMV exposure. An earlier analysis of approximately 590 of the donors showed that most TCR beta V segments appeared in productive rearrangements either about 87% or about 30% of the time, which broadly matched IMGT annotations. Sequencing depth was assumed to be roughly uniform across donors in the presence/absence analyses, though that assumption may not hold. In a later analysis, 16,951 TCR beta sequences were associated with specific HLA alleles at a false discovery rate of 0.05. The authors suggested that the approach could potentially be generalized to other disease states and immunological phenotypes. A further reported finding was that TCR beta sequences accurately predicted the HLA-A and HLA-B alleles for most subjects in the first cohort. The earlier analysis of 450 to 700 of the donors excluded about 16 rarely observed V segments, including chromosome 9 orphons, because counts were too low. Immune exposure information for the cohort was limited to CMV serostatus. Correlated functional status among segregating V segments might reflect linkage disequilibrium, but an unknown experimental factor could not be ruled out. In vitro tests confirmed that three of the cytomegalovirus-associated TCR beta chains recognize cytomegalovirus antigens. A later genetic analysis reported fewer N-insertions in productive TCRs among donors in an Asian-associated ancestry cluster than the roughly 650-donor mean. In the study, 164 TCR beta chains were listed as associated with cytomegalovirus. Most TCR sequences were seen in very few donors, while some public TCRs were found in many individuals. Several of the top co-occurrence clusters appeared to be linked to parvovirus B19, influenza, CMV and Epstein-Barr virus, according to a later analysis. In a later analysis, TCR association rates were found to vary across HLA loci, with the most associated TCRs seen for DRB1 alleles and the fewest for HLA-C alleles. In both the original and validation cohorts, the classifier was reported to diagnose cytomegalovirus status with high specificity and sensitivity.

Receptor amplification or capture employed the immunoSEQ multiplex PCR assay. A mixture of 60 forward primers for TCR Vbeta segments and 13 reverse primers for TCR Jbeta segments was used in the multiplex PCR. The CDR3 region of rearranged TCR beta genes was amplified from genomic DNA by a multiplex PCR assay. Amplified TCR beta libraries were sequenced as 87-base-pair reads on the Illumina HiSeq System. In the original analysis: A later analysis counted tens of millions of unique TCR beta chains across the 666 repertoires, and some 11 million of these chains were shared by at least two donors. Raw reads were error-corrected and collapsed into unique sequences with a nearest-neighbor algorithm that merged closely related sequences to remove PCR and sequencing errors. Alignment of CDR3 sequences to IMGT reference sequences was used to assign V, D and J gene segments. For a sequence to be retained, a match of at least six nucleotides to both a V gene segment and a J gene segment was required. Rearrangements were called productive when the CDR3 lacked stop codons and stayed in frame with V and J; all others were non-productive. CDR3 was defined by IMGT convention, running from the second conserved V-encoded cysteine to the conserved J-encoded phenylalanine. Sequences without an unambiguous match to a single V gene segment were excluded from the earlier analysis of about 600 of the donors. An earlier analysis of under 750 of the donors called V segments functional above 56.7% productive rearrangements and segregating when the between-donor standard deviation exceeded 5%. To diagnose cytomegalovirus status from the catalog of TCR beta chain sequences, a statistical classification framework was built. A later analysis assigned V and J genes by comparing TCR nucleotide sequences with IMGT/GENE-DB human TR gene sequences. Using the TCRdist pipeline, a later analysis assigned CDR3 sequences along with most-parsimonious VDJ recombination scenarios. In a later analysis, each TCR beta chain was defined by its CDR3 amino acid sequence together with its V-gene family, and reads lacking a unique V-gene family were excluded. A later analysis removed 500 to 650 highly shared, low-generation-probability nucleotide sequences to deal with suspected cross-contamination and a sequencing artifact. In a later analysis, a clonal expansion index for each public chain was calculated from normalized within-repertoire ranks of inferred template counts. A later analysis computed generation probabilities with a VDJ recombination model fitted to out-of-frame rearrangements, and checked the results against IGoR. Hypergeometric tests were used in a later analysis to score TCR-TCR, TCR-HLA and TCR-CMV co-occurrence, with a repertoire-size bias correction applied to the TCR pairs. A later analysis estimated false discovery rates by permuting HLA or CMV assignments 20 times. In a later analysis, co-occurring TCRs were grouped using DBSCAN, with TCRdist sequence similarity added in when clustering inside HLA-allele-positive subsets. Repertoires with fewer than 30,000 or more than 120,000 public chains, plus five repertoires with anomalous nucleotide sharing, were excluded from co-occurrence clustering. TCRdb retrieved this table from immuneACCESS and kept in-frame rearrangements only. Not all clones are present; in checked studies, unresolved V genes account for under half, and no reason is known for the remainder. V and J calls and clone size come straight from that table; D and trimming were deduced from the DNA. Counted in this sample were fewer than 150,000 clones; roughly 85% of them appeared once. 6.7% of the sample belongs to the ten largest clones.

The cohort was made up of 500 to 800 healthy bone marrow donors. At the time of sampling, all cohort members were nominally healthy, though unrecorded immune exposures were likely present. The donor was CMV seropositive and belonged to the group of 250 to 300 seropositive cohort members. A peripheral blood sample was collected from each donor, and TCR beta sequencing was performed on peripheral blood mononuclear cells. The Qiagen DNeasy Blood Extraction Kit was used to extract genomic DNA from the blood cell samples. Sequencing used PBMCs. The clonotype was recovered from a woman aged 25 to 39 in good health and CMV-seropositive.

The CDR3 here reads CASSLGTGGSGYTF. The DNA reads as follows: TGTGCCAGCAGTTTGGGGACAGGGGGCTCTGGCTACACCTTC. The sequence joins TRBV27 to TRBJ1-2, and 12 bases in between align with TRBD1. There are 14 amino acids in the CDR3, from cysteine to phenylalanine inclusive. The DNA shown is the 42-base CDR3, in frame from base 1. The germline V end is reduced by 3 bases and the J end by 7 bases; junction bases left unmatched: 3. Via the germline V gene (reference sequence), CDR1 is MNHEY and CDR2 SMNVEV.